A single sample is the source of the 16 T cell receptor beta chains below, sequenced in a study of T cells expressing NK-cell markers. Reanalyzing the 5' RACE reads, TCRdb keeps one entry per CDR3 protein, without DNA. This sample's table reports about 390,000 distinct CDR3 sequences. The specimen was blood T cells: a sorted CD56 or NKG2C T cell subset, CD4+ or CD8+ T cells, or bulk PBMC T cells (not recorded which). Receptor source: a woman in her fifties or sixties in good health.

This chain joins TRBV7-3 and TRBJ2-1; the D gene TCRdb calls, TRBD2, cannot be checked with no DNA. CDR3 length equals 15 residues. Per germline, CDR1 SGHTA and CDR2 FQGTGA. CDR3 region: CASSSRLASLDEQFF.

The rearrangement joins TRBV20-1 to TRBJ1-5. This CDR3 contains 13 residues. Germline V gene sequence: CDR1 DFQATT, CDR2 SNEGSKA (reference sequence). CDR3 protein: CSASRAPNQPQHF.

This chain links TRBV29-1 with TRBJ1-5; TCRdb designates TRBD1, a call that cannot be tested without DNA. The CDR3 has 14 amino acids. CDR1 is SQVTM, CDR2 ANQGSEA, per germline. CDR3: CSVVTGGPDQPQHF.

This chain connects TRBV4-1 to TRBJ1-1. This CDR3 has 15 amino acids. Germline V gene data show CDR1 as MGHRA and CDR2 as YSYEKL. CDR3 loop: CASSPLGLRGTEAFF.

V gene TRBV7-9 combines with J gene TRBJ2-7; TCRdb's D call, TRBD2, is unchecked because there is no DNA. The CDR3 spans 13 residues. The V gene's germline CDR1 is SEHNR and CDR2 FQNEAQ (reference sequence). This CDR3 reads CASSQVHGNEQYF.

The rearrangement uses TRBV4-1 and TRBJ2-5; TCRdb returns TRBD2, unconfirmable since there is no DNA. Germline V gene sequence: CDR1 MGHRA, CDR2 YSYEKL. The CDR3 contains 16 residues. This CDR3 is CASSQEGLAGGETQYF.

J is TRBJ2-3 and V is TRBV6-8; TCRdb's D call, TRBD2, is unchecked because there is no DNA. The CDR3 covers 15 residues. Per the germline V gene, CDR1 is MNHGY and CDR2 is SAAAGT. The CDR3 region is CASSSPPGLTDTQYF.

This chain connects TRBV7-9 to TRBJ2-3; the TRBD2 assignment by TCRdb is unverifiable without DNA. The CDR3 sequence is 15 residues long. Germline CDR1 is SEHNR and CDR2 is FQNEAQ (reference sequence). The CDR3 region is CASSTTSGPTDTQYF.

The chain joins TRBV9 to TRBJ2-3; TCRdb lists TRBD2, though no DNA is available to test this call. Germline V gene sequence: CDR1 SGDLS, CDR2 YYNGEE. The CDR3 is made up of 13 amino acids. The CDR3 region is CASAREGADTQYF.

This rearrangement joins TRBV12-3 or TRBV12-4 to TRBJ1-2. This CDR3 is 13 amino acids long. CDR3 sequence: CASSLIPVGGYTF.

The CDR3 sequence: CASSPPESRTEAFF. The chain joins TRBV3-1 to TRBJ1-1; absent DNA, TCRdb's TRBD1 call cannot be checked. The germline V gene has CDR1 LGHDT and CDR2 YNNKEL (reference sequence). The CDR3 totals 14 residues.

The chain is built from TRBV7-3 and TRBJ2-7; TCRdb gives TRBD1 as the D gene, but with no DNA this cannot be confirmed. The CDR3 has 15 residues. CDR1 SGHTA and CDR2 FQGTGA come from the germline V gene. The CDR3 reads CASSLFSTGRYEQYF.

The chain has TRBV12-3 or TRBV12-4 and TRBJ2-3; TCRdb outputs TRBD1, but without DNA this stays unchecked. This CDR3 region has 17 residues. CDR3 loop: CASSLYSGGRYTDTQYF.

The chain combines TRBV12-5 with TRBJ2-1. The CDR3 has 16 residues. Germline CDR1 reads LGHNT; CDR2 reads FRNRAP. The CDR3 protein is CASGSLWTVTYNEQFF.

This chain links TRBV6-5 with TRBJ2-7; TCRdb returns TRBD1, unconfirmable since there is no DNA. CDR3 length equals 14 residues. The germline V gene encodes CDR1 MNHEY and CDR2 SVGAGI. The CDR3 sequence: CASSPRTGIHEQYF.

The chain links TRBV30 to TRBJ2-1; absent DNA, TCRdb's TRBD2 call cannot be checked. Germline loops: CDR1 GTSNPN, CDR2 SVGIG (reference sequence). The CDR3 consists of 16 residues. This CDR3 is CAWNTLASELYNEQFF.